This T cell receptor (beta chain) was captured in a study of blood T cell repertoires in COVID-19. Study overall: The United States, Italy and Spain were the sources of the acute and convalescent COVID-19 samples. T cells, B-cell-depleted T cells, or PBMCs provided the cDNA or gDNA that served as material.

Participant age was about 18 to 89 years, and participants resided in roughly 25 US areas. TCRdb's copy holds only in-frame clones and misses some; the assay was immunoSEQ multiplex PCR. The sample has nearly 200,000 clones; 89% are singletons. V trimming: 0 bases; J trimming: 7 bases; junction bases outside the gene matches: 4. CDR3 size: 15 residues. The V gene's germline CDR1 is SGDLS and CDR2 YYNGEE. Sequencing input: PBMCs or T cells enriched from blood (not recorded which). The J gene is TRBJ1-4, the V gene TRBV9; TRBD1 aligns across 9 bases. The clonotype comes from a woman in her late teens or twenties who had recovered from COVID-19. CDR3 sequence: CASSVGTGGFEKLFF. In DNA, the CDR3 is TGTGCCAGCAGCGTAGGAACAGGGGGCTTTGAAAAACTGTTTTTT.